One T cell receptor (beta chain) is described in this entry. The antigen is undetermined. A single record per CDR3 protein comes from TCRdb applying MiXCR to the RT-PCR reads. The table shows 650,000 to 800,000 distinct CDR3 sequences, with 18% occurring only once. V shed 3 bases, J shed 8 bases, and the junction held 5 bases outside the gene matches. Per the germline V gene, CDR1 is DFQATT and CDR2 is SNEGSKA (reference sequence). The CDR3 length is 13 residues. The data are from a study of response to subunit inactivated influenza vaccine. Notes on the study in general: Authors suggested seasonal influenza vaccinations each recruit few new T cells.

V usage is TRBV20-1 and J usage is TRBJ2-1; TRBD2 matches at 9 bases. The clonotype comes from a man aged 50-59 years who received an inactivated influenza vaccine. Specimen: PBMCs from blood, collected 5 to 6 days after vaccination. CDR3 sequence: CSARRGGVDEQFF. The CDR3 DNA reads as TGCAGTGCTAGGCGGGGGGGCGTGGATGAGCAGTTCTTC.